The TCR beta chain described here comes from a study of shared T cell receptors in the human thymus. TCRdb keeps only in-frame clones here, not all; method: immunoSEQ multiplex PCR. This table holds roughly 560,000 clones, about 80% found once. V gave up 10 bases and J gave up 3 bases, with 12 bases separating them. The V gene's germline CDR1 is MNHNS and CDR2 SASEGT. This CDR3 has 13 amino acids. These sequences were also reported in another study, on human thymus T cells. Per that paper: Those donating were healthy Finnish infants in corrective surgery for congenital heart defects. Thymus tissue was removed during corrective cardiac surgery. Thymic and blood repertoires seemed to show skewed V and J gene use. Reports from related research described highly overlapping thymic repertoires among unrelated individuals.

This rearrangement joins TRBV6-1 to TRBJ2-2; TRBD1 is a possible D gene (6 bases). The receptor comes from a boy under three years old with a congenital heart defect. Material: thymocytes. CDR3 coding DNA: TGTGCCATTACAGGGTATTACACCGGGGAGCTGTTTTTT. Protein: CAITGYYTGELFF.